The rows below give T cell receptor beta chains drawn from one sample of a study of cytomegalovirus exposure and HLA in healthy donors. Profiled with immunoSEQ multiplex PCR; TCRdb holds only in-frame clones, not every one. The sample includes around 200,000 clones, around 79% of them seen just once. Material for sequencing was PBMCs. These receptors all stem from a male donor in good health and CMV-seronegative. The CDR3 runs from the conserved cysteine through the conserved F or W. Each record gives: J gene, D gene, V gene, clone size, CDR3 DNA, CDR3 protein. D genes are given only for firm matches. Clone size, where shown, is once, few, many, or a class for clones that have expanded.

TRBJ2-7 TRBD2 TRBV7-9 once TGTGCCAGCAGCTCTTACGGGACTAGCCTCTACGAGCAGTACTTC CASSSYGTSLYEQYF
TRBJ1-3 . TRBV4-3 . TGCGCCAGCAGCCAAGCCTTAGGAGGAATGAGGTCTGGAAACACCATATATTTT CASSQALGGMRSGNTIYF
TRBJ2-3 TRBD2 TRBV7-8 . TGTGCCAGCAGCTTAGCCCGGACTAGCGGCACAGATACGCAGTATTTT CASSLARTSGTDTQYF
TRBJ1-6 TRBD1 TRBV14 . TGTGCCAGCAGCCCCGAGGGCAGGGGGTTCTCACCCCTCCACTTT CASSPEGRGFSPLHF
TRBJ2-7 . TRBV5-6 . TGTGCCAGCAGCTTCGGTCGGGACAACAAGGACGAGCAGTACTTC CASSFGRDNKDEQYF
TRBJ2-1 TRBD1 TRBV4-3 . TGCGCCAGCAGCCCGGACAGGGGGCAGTACAATGAGCAGTTCTTC CASSPDRGQYNEQFF
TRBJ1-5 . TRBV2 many TGTGCCAGCTGTCAGGGAAATCAGCCCCAGCATTTT CASCQGNQPQHF
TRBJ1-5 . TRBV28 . TGTGCCACCGGCAGGGTGCAGAATTTT CATGRVQNF
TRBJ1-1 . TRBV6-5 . TGTGCCAGCAGACAACAGGAGAACACTGAAGCTTTCTTT CASRQQENTEAFF
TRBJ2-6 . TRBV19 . TGTGCCAGTAAGGAGGGGATAGCGTCTGGGGCCAACGTCCTGACTTTC CASKEGIASGANVLTF